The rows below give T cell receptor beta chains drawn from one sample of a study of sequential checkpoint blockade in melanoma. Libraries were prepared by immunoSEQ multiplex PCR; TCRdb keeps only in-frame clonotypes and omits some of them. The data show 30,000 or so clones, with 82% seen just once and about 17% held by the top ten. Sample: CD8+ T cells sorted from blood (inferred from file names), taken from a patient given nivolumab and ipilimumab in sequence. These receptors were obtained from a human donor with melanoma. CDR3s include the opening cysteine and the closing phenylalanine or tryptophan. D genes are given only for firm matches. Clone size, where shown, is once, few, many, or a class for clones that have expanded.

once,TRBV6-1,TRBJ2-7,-,TGTGCCAGCAGTGCCGGGATCTCCTACGAGCAGTACTTC,CASSAGISYEQYF
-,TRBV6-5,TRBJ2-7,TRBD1,TGTGCCAGCAGTCTGGGACAGTCGGCCTACGAGCAGTACTTC,CASSLGQSAYEQYF
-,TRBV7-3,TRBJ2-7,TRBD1,TGTGCCAGCACCCCTGGACCCGGGACAGGGCTTTACGAGCAGTACTTC,CASTPGPGTGLYEQYF
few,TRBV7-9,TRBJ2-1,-,TGTGCCAGCAGCTTAGGGCTAGCCAATGAGCAGTTCTTC,CASSLGLANEQFF
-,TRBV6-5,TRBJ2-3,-,TGTGCCAGCAGTTACTCGAGTTCAGATACGCAGTATTTT,CASSYSSSDTQYF
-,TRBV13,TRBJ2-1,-,TGTGCCAGCAGCGTTAGTGGCAATGAGCAGTTCTTC,CASSVSGNEQFF
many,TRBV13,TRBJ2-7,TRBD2,TGTGCCAGCAGCTCTGGGACTAGCGAGTCCTACGAGCAGTACTTC,CASSSGTSESYEQYF
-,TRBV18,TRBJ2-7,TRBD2,TGTGCCAGCTCACCACAAACTAGCGGGGGCCTCCGGGGCACCGAGCAGTACTTC,CASSPQTSGGLRGTEQYF
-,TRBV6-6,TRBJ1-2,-,TGTGCCAGCAGTTACGCTGAGGGGACTGGCGGCTACACCTTC,CASSYAEGTGGYTF
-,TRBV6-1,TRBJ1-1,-,TGTGCCAGCAGTGAGAGGCAGGGTTACACTGAAGCTTTCTTT,CASSERQGYTEAFF
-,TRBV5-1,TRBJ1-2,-,TGCGCCAGCAGCTTGGGGGCGCTCTATGGCTACACCTTC,CASSLGALYGYTF
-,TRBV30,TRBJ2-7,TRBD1,TGTGCCTGGGAAGGACAGGTTAACTACGAGCAGTACTTC,CAWEGQVNYEQYF
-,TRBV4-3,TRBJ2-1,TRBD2,TGCGCCAGCAGCCAAGTCCCGGGACTAGCAGAGAACAATGAGCAGTTCTTC,CASSQVPGLAENNEQFF
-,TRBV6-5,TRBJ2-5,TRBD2,TGTGCCAGCAGTTATGGAAAGACTAGCGGAGAAGAGACCCAGTACTTC,CASSYGKTSGEETQYF
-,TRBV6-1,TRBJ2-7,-,TGTGCCAGCAGTGAGCTCGGTCATTGGAAGGAGGGCCTATACGAGCAGTACTTC,CASSELGHWKEGLYEQYF
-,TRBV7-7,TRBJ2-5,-,TGTGCCAGCAGCTCCCGTCGGGGTCCGCAAGAGACCCAGTACTTC,CASSSRRGPQETQYF
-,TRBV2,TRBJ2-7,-,TGTGCCAGCACCCTACGGGAGCTGGGAGTGCGCGAGCAGTACTTC,CASTLRELGVREQYF
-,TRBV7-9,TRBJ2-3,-,TGTGCCAGCAGCCCTCCCCTAGCGAGCACAGATACGCAGTATTTT,CASSPPLASTDTQYF
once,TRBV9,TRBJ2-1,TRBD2,TGTGCCAGCAGCGACAACCCCCCTAGCGGGAGGGGGAATGAGCAGTTCTTC,CASSDNPPSGRGNEQFF
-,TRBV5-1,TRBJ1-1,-,TGCGCCAGCAGCTGGGGACAGAACACTGAAGCTTTCTTT,CASSWGQNTEAFF
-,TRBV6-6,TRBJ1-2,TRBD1,TGTGCCAGCAGTTACGAGACAGGGTGGGACGGCTACACCTTC,CASSYETGWDGYTF
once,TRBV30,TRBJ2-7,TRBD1,TGTGCCTGGAGTGCTACAGGGGATGACGACGAGCAGTACTTC,CAWSATGDDDEQYF
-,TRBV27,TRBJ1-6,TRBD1,TGTGCCAGCAGTACCCGGGACAGTTCTTCACCCCTCCACTTT,CASSTRDSSSPLHF
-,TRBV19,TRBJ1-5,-,TGTGCCAGTAGTATAGTTCGGACAGAAAATCAGCCCCAGCATTTT,CASSIVRTENQPQHF
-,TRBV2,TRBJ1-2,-,TGTGCCAGCAGTCAGGCCGGGACATACGATATCGATGGCTACACCTTC,CASSQAGTYDIDGYTF
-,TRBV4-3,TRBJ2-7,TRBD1,TGCGCCAGCAGCCAGGACAGGGGCGGCTACGAGCAGTACTTC,CASSQDRGGYEQYF
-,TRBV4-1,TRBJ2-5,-,TGCGCCAGCAGCCAAGTAGGGGTTCAAGAGACCCAGTACTTC,CASSQVGVQETQYF
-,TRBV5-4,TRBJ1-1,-,TGTGCCAGCAGTTCAACCGGGAATGAAGCTTTCTTT,CASSSTGNEAFF
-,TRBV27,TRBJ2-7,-,TGTGCCAGCAGTTTGACTGCTTTCTACGAGCAGTACTTC,CASSLTAFYEQYF
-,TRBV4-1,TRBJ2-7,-,TGCGCCAGCAGCCAAGACGGCAGGGTGGGCGACGAGCAGTACTTC,CASSQDGRVGDEQYF
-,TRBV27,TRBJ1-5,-,TGTGCCAGCAGTTTTCAGGGTAGCAATCAGCCCCAGCATTTT,CASSFQGSNQPQHF
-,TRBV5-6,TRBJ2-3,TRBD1,TGTGCCAGCAGCTTGGGGGGGACAGGGGAAGATACGCAGTATTTT,CASSLGGTGEDTQYF
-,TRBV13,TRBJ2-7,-,TGTGCCAGCAGCGGAAGGAGCTCCTACGAGCAGTACTTC,CASSGRSSYEQYF
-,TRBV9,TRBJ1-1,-,TGTGCCAGCAGCGCGGAGGGCCGGAACACTGAAGCTTTCTTT,CASSAEGRNTEAFF
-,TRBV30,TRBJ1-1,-,TGTGCCTGGAGTTACGGTATGAACACTGAAGCTTTCTTT,CAWSYGMNTEAFF
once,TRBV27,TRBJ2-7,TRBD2,TGTGCCAGCAGTATAGGACTAGCGGGAGGGCGCATCTACGAGCAGTACTTC,CASSIGLAGGRIYEQYF
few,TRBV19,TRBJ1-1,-,TGTGCTGCACAGGGAAGGGACACTGAAGCTTTCTTT,CAAQGRDTEAFF
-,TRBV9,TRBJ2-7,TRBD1,TGTGCCAGCAGCGCCACTGATGAGACAGGGTACGAGCAGTACTTC,CASSATDETGYEQYF
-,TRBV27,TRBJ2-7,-,TGTGCCAGCAGTTTCCTAGTAATGGGTGAGCAGTACTTC,CASSFLVMGEQYF
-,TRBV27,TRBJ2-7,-,TGTGCCAGCAGTCCTAATTCCTACGAGCAGTACTTC,CASSPNSYEQYF
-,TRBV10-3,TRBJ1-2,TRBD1,TGTGCCATCAGTGAGTCTGGGACAGGGTTTAGCTATGGCTACACCTTC,CAISESGTGFSYGYTF
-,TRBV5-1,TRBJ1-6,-,TGCGCCAGCAGCTTAACACTATATAATTCACCCCTCCACTTT,CASSLTLYNSPLHF
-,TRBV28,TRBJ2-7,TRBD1,TGTGCCAGCAGTTCGACAGGGGTCCCCACCTACGAGCAGTACTTC,CASSSTGVPTYEQYF
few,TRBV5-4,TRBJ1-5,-,TGTGCCAGCAGCTTGGATGGGAGGGGTCCCAATCAGCCCCAGCATTTT,CASSLDGRGPNQPQHF
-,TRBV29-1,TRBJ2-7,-,TGCAGCGTTCTTTTAATTCTCGAGCAGTACTTC,CSVLLILEQYF
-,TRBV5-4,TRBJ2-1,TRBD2,TGTGCCAGCAGCTTGCTCGGCGGGGGTTACAATGAGCAGTTCTTC,CASSLLGGGYNEQFF
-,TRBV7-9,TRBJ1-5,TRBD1,TGTGCCAGCAGCCCTGGGACAGCTTATAGCAATCAGCCCCAGCATTTT,CASSPGTAYSNQPQHF
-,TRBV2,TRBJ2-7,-,TGTGCCAGCAGTGATTTGACAGCCGCCTACGAGCAGTACTTC,CASSDLTAAYEQYF
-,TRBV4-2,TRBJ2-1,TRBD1,TGTGCCAGCAGCCAAGATGGACAGGTGTTCTCCTACAATGAGCAGTTCTTC,CASSQDGQVFSYNEQFF
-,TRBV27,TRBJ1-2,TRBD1,TGTGCCAGCAGTTTATCCCCCGGGACAGGGCATCAAGGCTACACCTTC,CASSLSPGTGHQGYTF
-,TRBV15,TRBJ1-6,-,TGTGCCACCAGCAGATCTCACAGAAGATATAATTCACCCCTCCACTTT,CATSRSHRRYNSPLHF
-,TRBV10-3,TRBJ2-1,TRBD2,TGTGCCATCAGTGACCTTTTGTCGGGGGGTAGCTCCTACAATGAGCAGTTCTTC,CAISDLLSGGSSYNEQFF
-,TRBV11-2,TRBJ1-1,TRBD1,TGTGCCAGCAGTTTCCATACTGCTGACAGGGACGGGGCTTTCTTT,CASSFHTADRDGAFF
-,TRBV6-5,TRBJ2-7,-,TGTGCCAGCAGTTACTTGGCATCGAGGACCTACGAGCAGTACTTC,CASSYLASRTYEQYF
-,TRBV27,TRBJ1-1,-,TGTGCCAGCAGGGTCGGCAGGACAAACACTGAAGCTTTCTTT,CASRVGRTNTEAFF